The clone carrying this T cell receptor (beta chain) appeared a single time. Its specificity is not known. At one of its ends the junction is not consistent with the germline gene, which may arise from a read error. The sample originates from a study of blood T cells in healthy people across ages. A second PCR, run for about 7 to 12 cycles, used a sample-barcoded 5' primer plus a J-beta primer mix. Via MiXCR, TCRdb re-called the 5' RACE reads, giving one row per CDR3 protein. The sample shows around 1.5 million distinct CDR3 sequences, about 43% of them seen only once. Study results and caveats: While age rose, TCR beta diversity per million T cells dropped in a roughly linear way. When set beside aged donors, long-lived donors presented more naive CD4+ cells and higher diversity. There was a strong correlation between TCR beta diversity and naive T cell percentage.

Sample: blood. The TCR comes from a woman between 18 and 29 years old in good health.

DNA of the CDR3: TGTGTCAGCAGCTTAGATGGGGCGGCAGATACGCAGTATTTT. Translation gives CVSSLDGAADTQYF. The chain joins TRBV7-9 to TRBJ2-3; perhaps TRBD1 as D (5 bases). The CDR3 totals 14 residues. From germline, CDR1 is SEHNR and CDR2 FQNEAQ (reference sequence).